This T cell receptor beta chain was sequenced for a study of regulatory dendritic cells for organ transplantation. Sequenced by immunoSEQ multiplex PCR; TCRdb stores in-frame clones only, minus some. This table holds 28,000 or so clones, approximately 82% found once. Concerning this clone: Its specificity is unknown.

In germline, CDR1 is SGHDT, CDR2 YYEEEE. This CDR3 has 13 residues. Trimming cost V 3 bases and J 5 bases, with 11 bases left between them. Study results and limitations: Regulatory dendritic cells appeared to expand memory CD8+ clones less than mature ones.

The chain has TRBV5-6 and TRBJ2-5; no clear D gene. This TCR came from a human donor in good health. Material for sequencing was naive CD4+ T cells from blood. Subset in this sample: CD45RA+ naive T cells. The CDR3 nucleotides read TGTGCCAGCAGCTCCAGGAAACGGGAGACCCAGTACTTC. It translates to CASSSRKRETQYF.